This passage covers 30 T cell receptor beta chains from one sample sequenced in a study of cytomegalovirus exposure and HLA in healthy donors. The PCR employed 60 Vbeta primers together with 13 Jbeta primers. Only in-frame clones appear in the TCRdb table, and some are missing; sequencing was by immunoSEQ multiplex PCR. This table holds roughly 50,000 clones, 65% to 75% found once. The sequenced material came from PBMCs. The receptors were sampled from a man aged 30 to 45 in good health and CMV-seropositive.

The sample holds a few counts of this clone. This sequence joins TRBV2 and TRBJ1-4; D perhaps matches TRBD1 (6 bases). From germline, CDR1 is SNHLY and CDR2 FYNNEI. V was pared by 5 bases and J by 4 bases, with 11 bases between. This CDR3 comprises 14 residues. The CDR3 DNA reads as TGTGCCAGCAGTCGGACAGCGAATAATGAAAAACTGTTTTTT. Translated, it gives CASSRTANNEKLFF.

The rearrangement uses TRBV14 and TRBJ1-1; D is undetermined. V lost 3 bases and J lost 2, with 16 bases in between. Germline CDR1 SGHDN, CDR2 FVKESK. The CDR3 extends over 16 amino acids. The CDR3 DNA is TGTGCCAGCAGCCAGTGGAGGAGTCCTCAAAACACTGAAGCTTTCTTT. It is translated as CASSQWRSPQNTEAFF.

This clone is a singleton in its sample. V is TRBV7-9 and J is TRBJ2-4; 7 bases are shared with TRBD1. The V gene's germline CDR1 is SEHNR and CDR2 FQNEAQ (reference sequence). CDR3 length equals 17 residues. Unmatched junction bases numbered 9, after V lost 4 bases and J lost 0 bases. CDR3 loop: CASSSWRTGLAKNIQYF. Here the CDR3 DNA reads TGTGCCAGCAGCTCGTGGCGGACAGGACTAGCCAAAAACATTCAGTACTTC. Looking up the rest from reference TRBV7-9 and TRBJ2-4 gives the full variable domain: DTGVSQNPRHKITKRGQNVTFRCDPISEHNRLYWYRQTLGQGPEFLTYFQNEAQLEKSRLLSDRFSAERPKGSFSTLEIQRTEQGDSAMYLCASSSWRTGLAKNIQYFGAGTRLSVL.

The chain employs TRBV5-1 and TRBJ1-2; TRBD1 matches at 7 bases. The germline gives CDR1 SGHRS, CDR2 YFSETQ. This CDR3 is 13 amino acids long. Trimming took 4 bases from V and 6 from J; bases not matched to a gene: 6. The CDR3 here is CASSLQGPDGYTF. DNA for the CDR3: TGCGCCAGCAGCCTACAGGGGCCGGATGGCTACACCTTC.

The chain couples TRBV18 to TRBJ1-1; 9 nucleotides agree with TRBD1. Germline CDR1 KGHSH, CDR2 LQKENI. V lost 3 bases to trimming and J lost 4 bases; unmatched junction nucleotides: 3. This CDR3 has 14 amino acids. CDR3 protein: CASSPTGGGTEAFF. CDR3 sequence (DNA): TGTGCCAGCTCACCGACAGGGGGTGGCACTGAAGCTTTCTTT.

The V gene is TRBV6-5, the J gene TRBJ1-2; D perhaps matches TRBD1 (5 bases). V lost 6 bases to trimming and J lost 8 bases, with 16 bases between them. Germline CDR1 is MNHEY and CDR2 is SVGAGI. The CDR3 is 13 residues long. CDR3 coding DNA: TGTGCCAGCAGGTGGCGCAGGGTGGGCGGCTACACCTTC. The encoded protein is CASRWRRVGGYTF.

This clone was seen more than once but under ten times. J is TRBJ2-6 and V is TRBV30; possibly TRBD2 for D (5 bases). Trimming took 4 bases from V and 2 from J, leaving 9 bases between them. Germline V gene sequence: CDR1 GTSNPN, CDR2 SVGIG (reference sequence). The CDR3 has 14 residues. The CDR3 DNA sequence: TGTGCCTGGATGAGAGGGACTGGGGCCAACGTCCTGACTTTC. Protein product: CAWMRGTGANVLTF.

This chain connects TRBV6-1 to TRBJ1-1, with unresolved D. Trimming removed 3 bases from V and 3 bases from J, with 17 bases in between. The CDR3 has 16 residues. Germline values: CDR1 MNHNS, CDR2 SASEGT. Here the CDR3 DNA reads TGTGCCAGCAGTGACCAACCGGGATCACGGTACACTGAAGCTTTCTTT. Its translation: CASSDQPGSRYTEAFF.

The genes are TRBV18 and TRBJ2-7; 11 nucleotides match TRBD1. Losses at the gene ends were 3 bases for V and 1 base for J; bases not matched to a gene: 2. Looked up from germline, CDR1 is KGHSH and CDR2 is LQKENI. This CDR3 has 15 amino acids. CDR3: CASSPDRGRSYEQYF. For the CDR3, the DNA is TGTGCCAGCTCACCGGACAGGGGGCGGTCCTACGAGCAGTACTTC. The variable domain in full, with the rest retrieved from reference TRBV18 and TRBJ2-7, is NAGVMQNPRHLVRRRGQEARLRCSPMKGHSHVYWYRQLPEEGLKFMVYLQKENIIDESGMPKERFSAEFPKEGPSILRIQQVVRGDSAAYFCASSPDRGRSYEQYFGPGTRLTVT.

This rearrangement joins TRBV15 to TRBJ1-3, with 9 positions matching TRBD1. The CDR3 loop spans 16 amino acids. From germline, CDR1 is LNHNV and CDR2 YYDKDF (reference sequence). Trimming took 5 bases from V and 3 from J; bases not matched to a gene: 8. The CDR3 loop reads CATSSGQGLGGNTIYF. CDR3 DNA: TGTGCCACCAGCTCCGGACAGGGGTTGGGTGGAAACACCATATATTTT.

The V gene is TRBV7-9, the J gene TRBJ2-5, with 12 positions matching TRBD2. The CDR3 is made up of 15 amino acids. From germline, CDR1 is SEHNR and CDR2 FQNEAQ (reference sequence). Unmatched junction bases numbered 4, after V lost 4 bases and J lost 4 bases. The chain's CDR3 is CASSSRLAGVETQYF. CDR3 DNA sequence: TGTGCCAGCAGCTCGCGACTAGCGGGGGTAGAGACCCAGTACTTC.

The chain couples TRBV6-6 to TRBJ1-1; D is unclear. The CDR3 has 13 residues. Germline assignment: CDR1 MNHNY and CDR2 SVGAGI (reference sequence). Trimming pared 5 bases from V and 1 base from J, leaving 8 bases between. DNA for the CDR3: TGTGCCAGCAGTCCCCGGGAGAACACTGAAGCTTTCTTT. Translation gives CASSPRENTEAFF.

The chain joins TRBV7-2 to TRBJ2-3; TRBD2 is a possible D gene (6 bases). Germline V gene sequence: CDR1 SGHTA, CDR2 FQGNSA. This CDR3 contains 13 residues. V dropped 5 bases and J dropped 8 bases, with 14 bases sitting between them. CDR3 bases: TGTGCCAGCAGCCTAGGAGGGAGCGGTACGCAGTATTTT. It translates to CASSLGGSGTQYF.

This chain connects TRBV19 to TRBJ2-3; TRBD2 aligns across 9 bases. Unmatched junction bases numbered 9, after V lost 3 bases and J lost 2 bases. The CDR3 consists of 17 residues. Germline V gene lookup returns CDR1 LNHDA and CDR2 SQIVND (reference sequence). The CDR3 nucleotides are TGTGCCAGTAGTATCTTGATTAGCGGGGGCTTCACAGATACGCAGTATTTT. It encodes CASSILISGGFTDTQYF.

The DNA for the CDR3 is TGCAGCTCGGCGGACAGTCAGAATGGCTACACCTTC. This translates into CSSADSQNGYTF. V and J are TRBV29-1 and TRBJ1-2; the D gene is possibly TRBD1 (6 bases). Trimming left V 8 bases short and J 6 bases short, with 16 bases between. This CDR3 has 12 amino acids. Germline assignment: CDR1 SQVTM and CDR2 ANQGSEA.

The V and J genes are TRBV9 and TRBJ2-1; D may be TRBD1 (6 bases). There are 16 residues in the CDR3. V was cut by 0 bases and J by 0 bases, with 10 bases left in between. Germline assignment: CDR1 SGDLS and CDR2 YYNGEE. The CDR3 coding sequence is TGTGCCAGCAGCGTAGATCAGGGGCCCTCCTACAATGAGCAGTTCTTC. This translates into CASSVDQGPSYNEQFF.

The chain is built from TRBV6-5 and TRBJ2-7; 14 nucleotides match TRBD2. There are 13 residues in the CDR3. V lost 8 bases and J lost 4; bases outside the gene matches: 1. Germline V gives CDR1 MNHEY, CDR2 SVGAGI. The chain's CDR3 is CASGLAGGYEQYF. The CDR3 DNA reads TGTGCCAGCGGACTAGCGGGGGGATACGAGCAGTACTTC.

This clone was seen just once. CDR3 DNA: TGTGCCAGCACGGACAGGGGGGAAAATGAGCAGTTCTTC. Residues: CASTDRGENEQFF. The chain has TRBV6-6 and TRBJ2-1; TRBD1 aligns across 10 bases. The germline V gene encodes CDR1 MNHNY and CDR2 SVGAGI (reference sequence). V gave up 7 bases and J gave up 7 bases; unmatched junction bases: 4. CDR3 length: 13 residues.

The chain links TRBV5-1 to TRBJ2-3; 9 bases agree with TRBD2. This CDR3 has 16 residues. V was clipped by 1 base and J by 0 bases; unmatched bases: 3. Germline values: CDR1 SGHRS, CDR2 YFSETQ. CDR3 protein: CASSLQRGASTDTQYF. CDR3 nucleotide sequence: TGCGCCAGCAGCTTGCAGCGGGGGGCTAGCACAGATACGCAGTATTTT.

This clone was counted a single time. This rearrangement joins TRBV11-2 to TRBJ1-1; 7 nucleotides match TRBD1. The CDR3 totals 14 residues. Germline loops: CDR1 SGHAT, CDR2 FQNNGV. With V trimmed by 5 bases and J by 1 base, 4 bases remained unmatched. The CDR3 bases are TGTGCCAGCAGCGAGGGACAGCAGAACACTGAAGCTTTCTTT. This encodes CASSEGQQNTEAFF.

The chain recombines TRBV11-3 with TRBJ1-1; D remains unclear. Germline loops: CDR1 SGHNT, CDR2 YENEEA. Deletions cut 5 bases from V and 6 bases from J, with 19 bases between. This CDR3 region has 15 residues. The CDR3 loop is CASSPRVPVGSEAFF. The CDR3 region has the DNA TGTGCCAGCAGCCCCCGGGTACCTGTTGGATCTGAAGCTTTCTTT.

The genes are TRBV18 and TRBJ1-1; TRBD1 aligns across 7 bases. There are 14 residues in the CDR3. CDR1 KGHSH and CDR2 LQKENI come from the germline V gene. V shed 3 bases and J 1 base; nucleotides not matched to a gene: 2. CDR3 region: CASSPRQGNTEAFF. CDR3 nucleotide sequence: TGTGCCAGCTCACCGAGACAGGGGAACACTGAAGCTTTCTTT.

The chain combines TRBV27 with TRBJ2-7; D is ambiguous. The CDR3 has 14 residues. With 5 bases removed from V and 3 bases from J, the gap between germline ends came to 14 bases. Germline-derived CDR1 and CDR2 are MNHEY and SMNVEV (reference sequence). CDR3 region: CASSPYDTYYEQYF. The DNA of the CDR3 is TGTGCCAGCAGTCCTTACGACACATACTACGAGCAGTACTTC.

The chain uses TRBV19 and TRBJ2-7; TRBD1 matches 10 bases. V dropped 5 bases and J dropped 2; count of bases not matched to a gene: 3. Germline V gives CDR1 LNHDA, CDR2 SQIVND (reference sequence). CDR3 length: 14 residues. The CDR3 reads CASSAGTGAYEQYF. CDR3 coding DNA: TGTGCCAGTAGTGCCGGGACAGGGGCCTACGAGCAGTACTTC.

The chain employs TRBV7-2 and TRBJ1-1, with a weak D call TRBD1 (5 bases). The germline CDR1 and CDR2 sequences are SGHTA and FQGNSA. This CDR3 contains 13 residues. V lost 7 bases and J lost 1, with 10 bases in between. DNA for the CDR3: TGTGCCAGCACCAGGGAGGGGAACACTGAAGCTTTCTTT. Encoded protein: CASTREGNTEAFF.

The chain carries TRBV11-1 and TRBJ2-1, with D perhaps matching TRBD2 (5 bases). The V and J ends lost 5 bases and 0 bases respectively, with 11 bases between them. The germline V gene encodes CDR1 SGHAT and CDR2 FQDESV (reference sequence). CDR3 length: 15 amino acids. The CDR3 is CASSPSGSSYNEQFF. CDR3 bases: TGTGCCAGCAGCCCCAGCGGAAGCTCCTACAATGAGCAGTTCTTC. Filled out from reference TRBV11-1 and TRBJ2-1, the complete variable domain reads EAEVAQSPRYKITEKSQAVAFWCDPISGHATLYWYRQILGQGPELLVQFQDESVVDDSQLPKDRFSAERLKGVDSTLKIQPAELGDSAMYLCASSPSGSSYNEQFFGPGTRLTVL.

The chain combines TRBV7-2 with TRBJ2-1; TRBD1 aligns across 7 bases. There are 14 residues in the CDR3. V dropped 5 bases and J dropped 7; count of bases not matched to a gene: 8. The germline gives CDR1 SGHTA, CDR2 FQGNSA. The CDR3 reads CASSVSGTVNEQFF. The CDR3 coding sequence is TGTGCCAGCAGCGTCTCCGGGACAGTAAATGAGCAGTTCTTC.

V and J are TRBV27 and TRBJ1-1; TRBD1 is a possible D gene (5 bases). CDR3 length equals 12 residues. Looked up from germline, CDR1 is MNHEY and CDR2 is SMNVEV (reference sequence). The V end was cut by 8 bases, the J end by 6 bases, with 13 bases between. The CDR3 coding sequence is TGTGCCAGCTCTCGGTGGGGGGCTGAAGCTTTCTTT. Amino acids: CASSRWGAEAFF.

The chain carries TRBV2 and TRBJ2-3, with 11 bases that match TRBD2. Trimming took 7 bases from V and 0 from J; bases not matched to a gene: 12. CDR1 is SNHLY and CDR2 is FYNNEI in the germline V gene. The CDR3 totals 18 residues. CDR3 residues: CASTIKPASGGSTDTQYF. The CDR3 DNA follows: TGTGCCAGCACCATCAAGCCGGCTAGCGGGGGGAGCACAGATACGCAGTATTTT.

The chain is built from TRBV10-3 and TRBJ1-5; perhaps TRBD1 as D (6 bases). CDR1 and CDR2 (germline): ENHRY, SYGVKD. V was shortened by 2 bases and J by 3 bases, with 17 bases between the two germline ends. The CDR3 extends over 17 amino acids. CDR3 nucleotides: TGTGCCATCAGTGAGCTCCCGAAGACAGGCTACAATCAGCCCCAGCATTTT. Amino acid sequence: CAISELPKTGYNQPQHF.